The 30 T cell receptor beta chains in this list originate from one sample, sequenced in a study of response to subunit inactivated influenza vaccine. One entry per CDR3 protein, called by TCRdb with MiXCR from the RT-PCR reads. The profile shows over 650,000 distinct CDR3 sequences, 15% to 20% of them singletons. Sequenced material: PBMCs from blood, taken 5 days after vaccination. The receptors shown here come from a man aged 45-65 years who received an inactivated influenza vaccine.

This clonotype has at least ten counts. V usage is TRBV12-3 or TRBV12-4 and J usage is TRBJ2-5; D remains unclear. This CDR3 contains 12 residues. Trimming left V 3 bases short and J 7 bases short, with 9 bases between. The CDR3: CASSFGPGTQYF. The CDR3 DNA sequence: TGTGCCAGCAGTTTCGGGCCTGGGACCCAGTACTTC.

This clonotype was seen more than once but under ten times. The chain carries TRBV7-2 and TRBJ1-1; D might be TRBD1 (5 bases). V lost 3 bases to trimming and J lost 7 bases, with 12 bases between them. Germline values: CDR1 SGHTA, CDR2 FQGNSA. The CDR3 spans 13 residues. The CDR3 here is CASSFGHGLEAFF. The CDR3 nucleotides read TGTGCCAGCAGCTTCGGACACGGACTTGAAGCTTTCTTT.

The CDR3 nucleotides are TGTGCCACCAGCAGAGGACTAGCGGAGTACAATGAGCAGTTCTTC. Amino acid sequence: CATSRGLAEYNEQFF. The V and J genes are TRBV15 and TRBJ2-1; 9 bases are a match to TRBD2. Germline V lookup: CDR1 LNHNV, CDR2 YYDKDF (reference sequence). The CDR3 runs 15 residues. V dropped 1 base and J dropped 4; count of bases not matched to a gene: 2.

This clonotype was seen many times. The chain employs TRBV12-3 or TRBV12-4 and TRBJ2-4; 9 positions agree with TRBD1. The CDR3 length is 14 residues. With V trimmed by 6 bases and J by 7 bases, 7 bases remained unmatched. The DNA of the CDR3 is TGTGCCAGCAGACCTACAGGGGGCCAGAACATTCAGTACTTC. It codes for CASRPTGGQNIQYF.

The DNA of the CDR3 is TGTGCCAGCAGCCAGTACGGCTATGGCTACACCTTC. Encoded protein: CASSQYGYGYTF. V gene TRBV12-3 or TRBV12-4 combines with J gene TRBJ1-2; no firm D call. The CDR3 consists of 12 residues. The ends were cut back, 6 bases at V and 4 bases at J, with 9 bases in the middle.

The chain recombines TRBV27 with TRBJ2-1; D assignment may be TRBD1 or TRBD2 (5 bases each). CDR3 length: 13 residues. Trimming stripped 6 bases from V and 7 bases from J, with 13 bases between. Germline CDR1 is MNHEY and CDR2 is SMNVEV (reference sequence). The CDR3: CASRPSWGNEQFF. The DNA of the CDR3 is TGTGCCAGCAGGCCCTCCTGGGGGAATGAGCAGTTCTTC.

The DNA of the CDR3 is TGTGCCAGCAGGGCACTAGCGGGAGGGCCCAATGAGCAGTTCTTC. Translating gives CASRALAGGPNEQFF. This rearrangement joins TRBV12-3 or TRBV12-4 to TRBJ2-1; 13 bases match TRBD2. V gave up 6 bases and J gave up 6 bases; unmatched junction bases: 5. The CDR3 loop spans 15 amino acids.

This clonotype was observed a handful of times. The chain uses TRBV20-1 and TRBJ2-1; TRBD1 or TRBD2 may be the D gene (7 bases each). The CDR3 extends over 15 amino acids. The V gene's germline CDR1 is DFQATT and CDR2 SNEGSKA (reference sequence). Deletions cut 6 bases from V and 0 bases from J, with 15 bases between. The DNA for the CDR3 is TGCAGTGCACCTCAGGGGGGGAGCTCCTACAATGAGCAGTTCTTC. Residues: CSAPQGGSSYNEQFF.

Only a few counts were recorded for this clonotype. The V and J genes are TRBV14 and TRBJ1-1, with 12 bases fitting TRBD1. Germline CDR1 is SGHDN and CDR2 is FVKESK. The CDR3 covers 19 residues. J was trimmed by 0 bases and V by 6 bases; bases with no gene match: 14. CDR3 amino acids: CASSAGTGGSITLNTEAFF. The CDR3 DNA follows: TGTGCCAGCAGTGCCGGGACAGGGGGCTCGATTACCCTGAACACTGAAGCTTTCTTT.

The chain employs TRBV6-1 and TRBJ2-7; possibly TRBD1 or TRBD2 for D (5 bases each). CDR3 length: 14 residues. V was cut by 2 bases and J by 3 bases, with 11 bases left in between. Germline CDR1 and CDR2: MNHNS and SASEGT. The CDR3 DNA reads TGTGCCAGCAGTGAATTAGGGACGAACTACGAGCAGTACTTC. As protein: CASSELGTNYEQYF.

This clonotype was seen only a few times. V and J are TRBV5-1 and TRBJ1-2, with D uncertain. Germline assignment: CDR1 SGHRS and CDR2 YFSETQ. Trimming pared 0 bases from V and 6 bases from J, leaving 12 bases between. The CDR3 is 14 residues long. Here the CDR3 reads CASSLARFEDGYTF. In nucleotides, the CDR3 is TGCGCCAGCAGCTTGGCTAGGTTTGAAGATGGCTACACCTTC. The full variable domain, with the rest looked up from reference TRBV5-1 and TRBJ1-2, is KAGVTQTPRYLIKTRGQQVTLSCSPISGHRSVSWYQQTPGQGLQFLFEYFSETQRNKGNFPGRFSGRQFSNSRSEMNVSTLELGDSALYLCASSLARFEDGYTFGSGTRLTVV.

This clonotype has ten or more counts. The V and J genes are TRBV20-1 and TRBJ1-1; TRBD1 is a possible D gene (5 bases). Germline CDR1 DFQATT, CDR2 SNEGSKA (reference sequence). V shed 0 bases and J shed 1 base, with 6 bases lying between them. The CDR3 contains 13 residues. The CDR3 DNA sequence: TGCAGTGCTAGAGATGGGGGGAACACTGAAGCTTTCTTT. This gives the protein CSARDGGNTEAFF.

The chain is built from TRBV4-3 and TRBJ2-6; TRBD1 or TRBD2 may be the D gene (5 bases each). CDR3 size: 17 residues. Germline V CDR1 and CDR2: LGHNA, YSLEER. Trimming left V 1 base short and J 3 bases short, with 13 bases between. The CDR3 DNA follows: TGCGCCAGCAGCCAAGCGGGGCCTTTACGTGGGGCCAACGTCCTGACTTTC. It specifies CASSQAGPLRGANVLTF.

This clonotype turned up a few times. This rearrangement joins TRBV6-1 to TRBJ2-7; 10 bases agree with TRBD1. Trimming took 7 bases from V and 2 from J; bases not matched to a gene: 8. Germline V lookup: CDR1 MNHNS, CDR2 SASEGT. The CDR3 contains 15 residues. The DNA of the CDR3 is TGTGCCAGCACCAAAGCAGACAGGGGGCCCTACGAGCAGTACTTC. Residues: CASTKADRGPYEQYF.

With regard to this clonotype: A much larger clone sits a single nucleotide away, making a read error possible. The chain employs TRBV12-3 or TRBV12-4 and TRBJ2-2; the D is unclear. Trimming pared 7 bases from V and 8 bases from J, leaving 14 bases between. The CDR3 extends over 13 amino acids. CDR3 sequence reads: CASNTLDTGELFF. CDR3 sequence (DNA): TGTGCCAGCAATACCCTAGATACTGGGGAGCTGTTTTTT.

This sequence joins TRBV2 and TRBJ1-5, with a possible D match to TRBD1 (5 bases). The germline V gene has CDR1 SNHLY and CDR2 FYNNEI. V was clipped by 7 bases and J by 0 bases, with 13 bases between them. CDR3 length: 15 amino acids. In DNA, the CDR3 is TGTGCCAGCACTCAGGACGGGGGTAGCAATCAGCCCCAGCATTTT. This codes for CASTQDGGSNQPQHF.

V usage is TRBV7-8 and J usage is TRBJ2-3, with unresolved D. The germline V gene encodes CDR1 SGHVS and CDR2 FQNEAQ. The CDR3 loop spans 13 amino acids. V lost 1 base and J lost 5, with 7 bases in between. The CDR3 sequence is CASSLGEKDTQYF. The CDR3, as DNA: TGTGCCAGCAGCTTAGGCGAGAAAGATACGCAGTATTTT. The variable domain in full, with the rest retrieved from reference TRBV7-8 and TRBJ2-3, is GAGVSQSPRYKVAKRGQDVALRCDPISGHVSLFWYQQALGQGPEFLTYFQNEAQLDKSGLPSDRFFAERPEGSVSTLKIQRTQQEDSAVYLCASSLGEKDTQYFGPGTRLTVL.

The CDR3 reads CASSELLAGSTDTQYF. The CDR3 region has the DNA TGTGCCAGCAGCGAGCTACTAGCGGGAAGCACAGATACGCAGTATTTT. The gene calls are TRBV2 and TRBJ2-3, with 10 bases fitting TRBD2. V lost 6 bases and J lost 0; bases outside the gene matches: 6. Germline V lookup: CDR1 SNHLY, CDR2 FYNNEI. The CDR3 runs 16 residues.

This clonotype was observed a handful of times. The chain has TRBV6-1 and TRBJ2-3; TRBD2 agrees at 9 bases. The trim removed 7 bases at V and 6 bases at J, leaving 5 bases unmatched. This CDR3 is 13 amino acids long. Germline loops: CDR1 MNHNS, CDR2 SASEGT. The CDR3 sequence: CASNLAGHDTQYF. In DNA form, the CDR3 reads TGTGCCAGCAATCTAGCGGGACATGATACGCAGTATTTT.

This clonotype was seen only a few times. The rearrangement joins TRBV12-3 or TRBV12-4 to TRBJ1-1, with 7 positions matching TRBD1. Germline trimming cut 6 bases from V and 1 base from J; bases unmatched to any gene: 8. The CDR3 consists of 15 residues. CDR3 DNA sequence: TGTGCCAGCAGCCCCCAGGGGGTCCCGAACACTGAAGCTTTCTTT. Protein sequence: CASSPQGVPNTEAFF.

The chain uses TRBV6-2 or TRBV6-3 and TRBJ2-7; D not certain. V lost 1 base and J 7 bases, leaving 8 bases between the germline ends. The CDR3 is 12 amino acids. The germline V gene has CDR1 MNHEY and CDR2 SVGEGT. The CDR3 protein is CASSYFGGEQYF. Here the CDR3 DNA reads TGTGCCAGCAGTTACTTCGGTGGAGAGCAGTACTTC.

J is TRBJ2-2 and V is TRBV5-5; no clear D. This CDR3 comprises 12 residues. From germline, CDR1 is SGHKS and CDR2 YYEKEE (reference sequence). The germline V and J ends were trimmed by 5 bases and 6 bases, with 8 bases remaining between them. CDR3 nucleotides: TGTGCCAGCAGATATGGTGCCGGGGAGCTGTTTTTT. It yields the protein CASRYGAGELFF.

This clonotype was counted between two and nine times. V usage is TRBV20-1 and J usage is TRBJ2-1; D tentatively reads TRBD1 or TRBD2 (6 bases each). Trimming removed 0 bases at V and 4 bases at J, with 16 bases between. Germline CDR1 reads DFQATT; CDR2 reads SNEGSKA (reference sequence). The CDR3 covers 16 residues. The CDR3 nucleotides read TGCAGTGCTAGAGATTTTAAGGGGGGCCTGTACAATGAGCAGTTCTTC. The encoded protein is CSARDFKGGLYNEQFF.

This clonotype was seen a handful of times. V gene TRBV20-1 combines with J gene TRBJ2-5; 11 positions agree with TRBD2. Unmatched junction bases numbered 4, after V lost 2 bases and J lost 5 bases. CDR3 length: 14 residues. The V gene's germline CDR1 is DFQATT and CDR2 SNEGSKA (reference sequence). CDR3 coding DNA: TGCAGTGCTAGACTAGCGGGGGGACGGGAGACCCAGTACTTC. Translation gives CSARLAGGRETQYF.

In DNA form, the CDR3 reads TGTGCCAGCAGCTTACGGGGATTGGGCGGGGAGCTGTTTTTT. Residues: CASSLRGLGGELFF. V usage is TRBV7-2 and J usage is TRBJ2-2, with a tentative D call TRBD2 (5 bases). In germline, CDR1 is SGHTA, CDR2 FQGNSA. This CDR3 comprises 14 residues. The V gene lost 2 bases and the J gene lost 7 bases, with 11 bases spanning the gap.

This clonotype has more than one count but fewer than ten. This sequence joins TRBV7-8 and TRBJ2-3, with 8 bases fitting TRBD2. The germline V gene encodes CDR1 SGHVS and CDR2 FQNEAQ. With V trimmed by 4 bases and J by 2 bases, 5 bases remained unmatched. This CDR3 is 15 amino acids long. The CDR3 sequence: CASSYILADTDTQYF. CDR3 coding DNA: TGTGCCAGCAGCTATATACTAGCGGACACAGATACGCAGTATTTT.

V and J are TRBV6-1 and TRBJ2-2; 7 nucleotides agree with TRBD1. This CDR3 is built from 16 residues. V shed 6 bases, J shed 4 bases, and the junction held 11 bases outside the gene matches. Germline V CDR1 and CDR2: MNHNS, SASEGT. The CDR3: CASSPDRETFTGELFF. CDR3 in DNA: TGTGCCAGCAGCCCTGACAGGGAGACATTCACCGGGGAGCTGTTTTTT.

The sample holds a few counts of this clonotype. The rearrangement uses TRBV20-1 and TRBJ2-3; TRBD1 matches at 9 bases. Germline V gene data show CDR1 as DFQATT and CDR2 as SNEGSKA (reference sequence). This CDR3 has 14 residues. V shed 6 bases, J shed 3 bases, and the junction held 7 bases outside the gene matches. In DNA, the CDR3 is TGCAGTGCAAAAGGACAGGGGTGGACAGATACGCAGTATTTT. Amino acid sequence: CSAKGQGWTDTQYF.

J is TRBJ2-3 and V is TRBV7-2; D gene unclear. Germline V gene data show CDR1 as SGHTA and CDR2 as FQGNSA. Trimming shortened V by 5 bases and J by 3 bases, and 12 bases separated the two germline ends. This CDR3 region has 14 residues. CDR3 amino acids: CASSQASQTDTQYF. DNA for the CDR3: TGTGCCAGCAGCCAGGCCAGTCAAACAGATACGCAGTATTTT.

This clonotype was detected only a few times. This rearrangement joins TRBV7-2 to TRBJ1-2, with D unclear. Trimming removed 0 bases from V and 2 bases from J, with 10 bases in between. The CDR3 runs to 15 residues. Looked up from germline, CDR1 is SGHTA and CDR2 is FQGNSA. CDR3: CASSLAGFSNYGYTF. The CDR3 DNA is TGTGCCAGCAGCTTAGCGGGGTTTTCAAACTATGGCTACACCTTC.